There are many counts of the clone carrying this T cell receptor (beta chain). This sample is drawn from a study of molecular identifiers for immune sequencing clone quantification. Sorting selected naive CD8 T cells with a CD8+CD4-CCR7+CD45RA+ phenotype. Bulk TCR libraries were made with methods that had been previously described and with listed TCR primers. TCRdb re-derived calls from the PCR reads in MiXCR, one entry per CDR3 protein. In the table there are 50,000 to 70,000 distinct CDR3 sequences, about 18% of which are singletons. This CDR3 is built from 14 residues. V was clipped by 1 base and J by 1 base, with 8 bases between them.

This receptor was identified in a human donor in good health. Some libraries in this study had Jurkat cell RNA spiked in. V gene TRBV12-3 or TRBV12-4 combines with J gene TRBJ2-7; a possible D gene is TRBD2 (5 bases). Source material: naive CD8+ T cells from blood, with Jurkat cell RNA spiked in. The subset here: FACS-sorted CD8+CD4-CCR7+CD45RA+ naive T cells. The CDR3 DNA reads TGTGCCAGCAGTTTAGAACTAGGGTCCTACGAGCAGTACTTC. Translated, it gives CASSLELGSYEQYF.